These 22 T cell receptor beta chains originate from one sample sequenced in a study of cytomegalovirus exposure and HLA in healthy donors. Produced via immunoSEQ multiplex PCR; TCRdb's table is partial and in-frame only. The table has about 110,000 clones, under 97% seen once. Sequences were obtained from PBMCs. Every receptor here comes from a woman between 18 and 29 years old in good health and CMV-seronegative.

This clone has a single count. The CDR3 loop reads CASSRDREETQYF. The CDR3 region has the DNA TGTGCCAGCAGCCGGGACAGGGAAGAGACCCAGTACTTC. The gene calls are TRBV11-1 and TRBJ2-5; the match to TRBD1 covers 9 bases. CDR1 SGHAT and CDR2 FQDESV come from the germline V gene (reference sequence). The CDR3 extends over 13 amino acids. J was trimmed by 3 bases and V by 5 bases; bases with no gene match: 1. Combining the CDR3 with reference TRBV11-1 and TRBJ2-5 gives the whole variable domain EAEVAQSPRYKITEKSQAVAFWCDPISGHATLYWYRQILGQGPELLVQFQDESVVDDSQLPKDRFSAERLKGVDSTLKIQPAELGDSAMYLCASSRDREETQYFGPGTRLLVL.

The chain combines TRBV7-9 with TRBJ1-4; 7 positions match TRBD1. The CDR3 is made up of 14 amino acids. Germline CDR1 and CDR2: SEHNR and FQNEAQ (reference sequence). V dropped 4 bases and J dropped 11; count of bases not matched to a gene: 10. The CDR3 is CASSYIRTGEKLFF. For the CDR3, the DNA is TGTGCCAGCAGCTATATCCGAACAGGGGAGAAACTGTTTTTT.

The chain has TRBV7-9 and TRBJ2-5; D is ambiguous. Germline V gene lookup returns CDR1 SEHNR and CDR2 FQNEAQ (reference sequence). The V and J ends lost 8 bases and 5 bases respectively, with 12 bases between them. The length of the CDR3 is 12 residues. This CDR3 reads CASGPAEETQYF. CDR3 DNA: TGTGCCAGCGGCCCGGCGGAGGAGACCCAGTACTTC.

This clone was observed once. The rearrangement joins TRBV27 to TRBJ1-1; D gene ambiguous. The CDR3 extends over 15 amino acids. Between the trimmed V and J ends, which lost 2 bases and 1 base, there was a span of 11 bases. Germline V gene lookup returns CDR1 MNHEY and CDR2 SMNVEV (reference sequence). CDR3 nucleotide sequence: TGTGCCAGCAGTTTAAGGTGGGCACAGAACACTGAAGCTTTCTTT. Its protein product is CASSLRWAQNTEAFF.

The CDR3 sequence: CASSLAGGYTF. The CDR3 DNA sequence: TGTGCCAGCAGCTTGGCGGGTGGCTACACCTTC. The chain uses TRBV5-6 and TRBJ1-2; D is ambiguous. The germline V gene encodes CDR1 SGHDT and CDR2 YYEEEE. This CDR3 has 11 residues. Trimming took 0 bases from V and 7 from J, leaving 4 bases between them.

The rearrangement uses TRBV28 and TRBJ2-1; D perhaps matches TRBD1 (5 bases). There are 14 residues in the CDR3. Per the germline V gene, CDR1 is MDHEN and CDR2 is SYDVKM. The V gene lost 7 bases and the J gene lost 5 bases, with 15 bases spanning the gap. CDR3 bases: TGTGCCAGCACCCCGGTGGGGCGCGACAATGAGCAGTTCTTC. Translated, it gives CASTPVGRDNEQFF.

This sequence joins TRBV27 and TRBJ2-3, with D possibly matching TRBD1 (5 bases). The CDR3 has 14 residues. Trimming removed 4 bases at V and 5 bases at J, with 13 bases between. Germline V CDR1 and CDR2: MNHEY, SMNVEV (reference sequence). For the CDR3, the DNA is TGTGCCAGCAGTTCAACAACCACAGGAGATACGCAGTATTTT. This gives the protein CASSSTTTGDTQYF.

The genes are TRBV5-8 and TRBJ1-5; D is undetermined. The CDR3 is 14 amino acids. V lost 0 bases and J 9 bases, leaving 13 bases between the germline ends. CDR1 SGHTS and CDR2 YDEGEE come from the germline V gene. CDR3 region: CASSLGRRAGPQHF. For the CDR3, the DNA is TGTGCCAGCAGCTTGGGCAGGCGGGCGGGGCCCCAGCATTTT.

The chain is built from TRBV14 and TRBJ2-1, with 8 bases fitting TRBD2. Per germline, CDR1 SGHDN and CDR2 FVKESK. V lost 3 bases and J lost 1; bases outside the gene matches: 5. This CDR3 has 16 residues. The CDR3 spells CASSQVAGLSYNEQFF. CDR3 coding DNA: TGTGCCAGCAGCCAGGTAGCGGGGCTGTCCTACAATGAGCAGTTCTTC.

The chain couples TRBV5-1 to TRBJ2-7, with a possible D match to TRBD1 (5 bases). Germline CDR1 is SGHRS and CDR2 is YFSETQ. CDR3 size: 15 residues. V shed 0 bases and J shed 0 bases, with 10 bases lying between them. The CDR3 sequence: CASSLVGQASYEQYF. CDR3 nucleotide sequence: TGCGCCAGCAGCTTGGTAGGACAAGCCTCCTACGAGCAGTACTTC. The entire variable domain, with the rest obtained from reference TRBV5-1 and TRBJ2-7, is as follows: KAGVTQTPRYLIKTRGQQVTLSCSPISGHRSVSWYQQTPGQGLQFLFEYFSETQRNKGNFPGRFSGRQFSNSRSEMNVSTLELGDSALYLCASSLVGQASYEQYFGPGTRLTVT.

The chain recombines TRBV5-8 with TRBJ1-5; D is undetermined. The V and J ends lost 2 bases and 0 bases respectively, with 9 bases between them. Per germline, CDR1 SGHTS and CDR2 YDEGEE. CDR3 size: 15 residues. CDR3 protein: CASSFSLNSNQPQHF. DNA for the CDR3: TGTGCCAGCAGCTTTTCACTGAATAGCAATCAGCCCCAGCATTTT.

This clone was detected only a few times. The same CDR3 also results from other DNA sequences found in this sample. The chain couples TRBV5-1 to TRBJ2-1, with TRBD2 matching over 8 bases. Germline loops: CDR1 SGHRS, CDR2 YFSETQ. CDR3 size: 14 residues. Trimming took 5 bases from V and 4 from J; bases not matched to a gene: 5. In DNA, the CDR3 is TGCGCCAGCAGTTTTAGCGGGGCATACAATGAGCAGTTCTTC. Protein: CASSFSGAYNEQFF.

This clone was detected once. V gene TRBV2 combines with J gene TRBJ1-2; 9 bases fit TRBD1. V trimming: 7 bases; J trimming: 9 bases; junction bases outside the gene matches: 9. The CDR3 length is 13 residues. The germline CDR1 and CDR2 sequences are SNHLY and FYNNEI. The CDR3 reads CASTDGTGTRYTF. DNA for the CDR3: TGTGCCAGCACCGACGGGACAGGGACTCGCTACACCTTC. The full variable domain, its missing parts supplied by reference TRBV2 and TRBJ1-2, is EPEVTQTPSHQVTQMGQEVILRCVPISNHLYFYWYRQILGQKVEFLVSFYNNEISEKSEIFDDQFSVERPDGSNFTLKIRSTKLEDSAMYFCASTDGTGTRYTFGSGTRLTVV.

The chain uses TRBV6-1 and TRBJ1-2, with D perhaps TRBD1 (5 bases). The length of the CDR3 is 13 residues. Germline values: CDR1 MNHNS, CDR2 SASEGT. Trimming took off 3 bases at V and 7 bases at J, with 12 bases between the two ends. CDR3 region: CASSDQGRSGYTF. CDR3 sequence (DNA): TGTGCCAGCAGTGACCAGGGCAGATCTGGCTACACCTTC.

The chain carries TRBV5-1 and TRBJ2-3; D call uncertain. The CDR3 has 12 residues. Germline assignment: CDR1 SGHRS and CDR2 YFSETQ. V gave up 3 bases and J gave up 2 bases, with 4 bases separating them. For the CDR3, the DNA is TGCGCCAGCAGCTCCTCCACAGATACGCAGTATTTT. The encoded protein is CASSSSTDTQYF.

This chain uses TRBV9 with TRBJ1-6; D is uncertain. Trimming stripped 9 bases from V and 0 bases from J, with 10 bases between. This CDR3 has 14 residues. Germline values: CDR1 SGDLS, CDR2 YYNGEE. In nucleotides, the CDR3 is TGTGCCACGAGCCGGGGCTCCTATAATTCACCCCTCCACTTT. This gives the protein CATSRGSYNSPLHF.

V gene TRBV6-6 combines with J gene TRBJ2-1; D unclear. The CDR3 is 12 residues long. The V gene lost 6 bases and the J gene lost 11 bases, with 14 bases spanning the gap. Germline-derived CDR1 and CDR2 are MNHNY and SVGAGI (reference sequence). The CDR3 spells CASSDTATKQFF. For the CDR3, the DNA is TGTGCCAGCAGCGACACGGCCACGAAGCAGTTCTTC.

The chain is built from TRBV12-2 and TRBJ1-1; TRBD1 reflects the table's D call only, with no check against the DNA. TRBV12-2 is tagged as a pseudogene. The CDR3 is 18 amino acids. Here the CDR3 reads CASRSSGIVVAMNTEAFF. Here the CDR3 DNA reads TGTGCAAGTCGCTCATCAGGGATAGTGGTGGCAATGAACACTGAAGCTTTCTTT.

This chain connects TRBV4-1 to TRBJ2-5; 7 bases map to TRBD2. With 0 bases clipped from V and 4 bases from J, the junction kept 8 bases outside the gene matches. The CDR3 runs 16 residues. Germline CDR1 MGHRA, CDR2 YSYEKL. As DNA, the CDR3 is TGCGCCAGCAGCCAAGACGGGGGAGGGGCCAGAGAGACCCAGTACTTC. Its protein is CASSQDGGGARETQYF.

The chain uses TRBV7-3 and TRBJ2-3, with 8 bases aligning to TRBD2. The CDR3 length is 16 residues. V lost 3 bases and J lost 3; bases outside the gene matches: 8. The germline CDR1 and CDR2 sequences are SGHTA and FQGTGA. CDR3 DNA sequence: TGTGCCAGCAGCTTTTCCGGGGGGGCGAAGACAGATACGCAGTATTTT. This codes for CASSFSGGAKTDTQYF. Supplemented by reference TRBV7-3 and TRBJ2-3, the full variable domain reads GAGVSQTPSNKVTEKGKYVELRCDPISGHTALYWYRQSLGQGPEFLIYFQGTGAADDSGLPNDRFFAVRPEGSVSTLKIQRTERGDSAVYLCASSFSGGAKTDTQYFGPGTRLTVL.

CDR3 residues: CASSRDRGGRSYEQYF. The CDR3 DNA reads as TGTGCCAGCAGCCGGGACAGGGGCGGACGGAGCTACGAGCAGTACTTC. V usage is TRBV14 and J usage is TRBJ2-7; 10 bases map to TRBD1. The trim removed 4 bases at V and 3 bases at J, leaving 9 bases unmatched. Germline V CDR1 and CDR2: SGHDN, FVKESK. This CDR3 comprises 16 residues.

V usage is TRBV9 and J usage is TRBJ2-3, with D perhaps TRBD2 (6 bases). Germline V gene sequence: CDR1 SGDLS, CDR2 YYNGEE. CDR3 length equals 13 residues. The germline V and J ends were trimmed by 1 base and 6 bases, with 9 bases remaining between them. CDR3 region: CASSVWGEDTQYF. The CDR3 DNA is TGTGCCAGCAGCGTATGGGGGGAGGATACGCAGTATTTT. Filled out from reference TRBV9 and TRBJ2-3, the complete variable domain reads DSGVTQTPKHLITATGQRVTLRCSPRSGDLSVYWYQQSLDQGLQFLIQYYNGEERAKGNILERFSAQQFPDLHSELNLSSLELGDSALYFCASSVWGEDTQYFGPGTRLTVL.